One T cell receptor beta chain is described in this entry. V dropped 3 bases and J dropped 5; count of bases not matched to a gene: 10. The CDR3 is 16 amino acids. Germline V lookup: CDR1 DFQATT, CDR2 SNEGSKA (reference sequence). This record comes from a study of blood T cell repertoires in COVID-19. Turning to the study itself: Spain, Italy and the United States supplied samples that represented acute and convalescent COVID-19.

Authors' data handling: How many nucleated cells were present was estimated from reference gene primer amplification. TCRdb's copy holds only in-frame clones and misses some; the assay was immunoSEQ multiplex PCR. Clone size and V and J calls were adopted from that table, with D and trimming inferred from the DNA. This sample yields just over 300,000 clones, of which roughly 87% are seen a single time; about 2.3% belongs to the top ten. The V call is TRBV20-1, the J call TRBJ2-2, with 9 bases matching TRBD2. Material for sequencing was peripheral blood. The receptor was isolated from a man between 18 and 35 years old with active or convalescent COVID-19. Written as DNA, the CDR3 is TGCAGTGCTAGTAGCCCCGCGGGAGGGGTAACCGGGGAGCTGTTTTTT. It yields the protein CSASSPAGGVTGELFF.